This TCR beta chain is from a study of shared clonotypes between healthy human individuals (TCRdb year 2020). At the level of the whole study: A couple of women and a few men aged 18 to 49 years were included in the cohort. To estimate repertoire size and how much clonotypes are shared between individuals, the study performed deep sequencing of blood TCR repertoires from roughly five healthy adults. Per donor, three plates each were used for CD4 naive and CD4 memory, two for CD8 naive, and one for CD8 memory. Between about 0.8 and 9.5 billion PBMCs per donor were obtained by leukapheresis. To increase sequencing depth and limit assay-specific biases, different laboratories used diverse techniques to prepare libraries and sequence TCR repertoires.

The CDR3, from cysteine to phenylalanine, totals 13 residues. The only DNA kept is the CDR3, 39 bases in frame from the first base. A remark on this clone: The specificity of this receptor is unknown. No much larger clone exists at a distance of one base, and base qualities are not known.

Overall results and qualifications from the work: Rarefaction of sorted-subset datasets indicated incomplete sequencing despite the large sequencing depth. Because the study included only a small number of donors, the genetic and exposure-history diversity represented was limited. Naive subsets generally had larger estimated clonotype richness than memory subsets. Sampling was restricted to blood, and TCR repertoires in tissues likely differ from the TCR repertoires found in blood. Sharing across a few donors was observed for roughly 5.4% of naive CD4, under 4% of naive CD8, roughly 2.3% of memory CD4, and less than 0.45% of memory CD8 clonotypes. Pairwise subsampling indicated that sequencing depth was expected to affect the degree of clonotype sharing among donors. Higher generation probabilities were observed for clonotypes shared by all four sorted-subset donors than for non-shared clonotypes.

The donors were healthy, HIV-negative adults with no recently reported acute infections or vaccinations. Only Caucasian adults living in Nashville, Tennessee, USA were represented among the donors. Magnetic negative selection was used to enrich CD4+ T cells, after which naive cells were positively selected on CD45RA and the negative fraction became the memory subset. After blood collection by leukapheresis, PBMCs were isolated using Ficoll-Histopaque density gradient centrifugation and then cryopreserved in the vapor phase of liquid nitrogen. Analytical flow cytometry was used to check the purity and quantity of every magnetically sorted T cell population. Genomic DNA was isolated from every sorted fraction and measured by UV absorbance on a Nanodrop 2000c. Using the deep immunoSEQ assay, TCR CDR3 regions were amplified from genomic DNA by multiplex PCR. Extracted genomic DNA from each cell subset was distributed evenly across all wells of several immunoSEQ 96-well plates, and each plate was treated as a replicate. For sorted subsets, approximately 190 ng of genomic DNA, equivalent to about 30,000 T cell genomes, went into each replicate PCR. The purified libraries were quantified using a Qubit 3.0 fluorometer, sized with a Bioanalyzer 2100, and then quantified again using the KAPA Library Quantification kit. Every immunoSEQ 96-well plate was sequenced on a dedicated single-read 150-cycle Illumina NextSeq 550 flow cell. The authors' analysis ran thus. Because the immunoSEQ output held only junctional sequences and lacked quality scores, the filtering could not match the filtering applied to full-length reads. Sequences were annotated with PyIR, a Python wrapper for IgBLAST v1.9, and V/J genes and CDR3 were assigned using IMGT germline references. Reads were filtered out if the reads had weak V/J assignments (E-value above 1e-6), no CDR3, stop codons, out-of-frame junctions, or ambiguous translated residues. V3J clonotypes were defined as sequences sharing the same inferred V gene, J gene, and CDR3 amino acid sequence. Percentage overlap between repertoires was computed as shared unique clonotypes divided by the size of the smaller repertoire. Richness of each repertoire was evaluated using RTK rarefaction, the Chao1 estimator, and Recon v2.1 estimates of unobserved clonotypes. For all TCRbeta clonotypes obtained by the gDNA method from a few donors, generation probabilities were computed with OLGA. TCRdb's version of the immuneACCESS table is confined to in-frame rearrangements and falls short of the full clone set. An unresolved V gene accounts for under half of the shortfall where checked; the remainder is of unknown origin. V and J calls plus clone size are reproduced from that table; the DNA served to infer D and trimming. The sample table holds fewer than 1.6 million clones, of which about 98.5% were seen once. Under 0.45% of the sample belongs to the ten largest clones.

The rearranged chain carries TRBV21-1 and TRBJ2-7; TRBD2, the table's D call, lacks a check against the DNA. TRBV21-1 constitutes a pseudogene. This receptor was identified in a man in his thirties or forties in good health. What was sequenced was naive CD4+ T cells sorted from blood. Taken with the paper, the label for cell subset or site translates to: CD45RA+ positively selected. The nucleotide sequence reads as follows: TGTGCCAGCAGCAAAAGGGAGAACTACGAGCAGTACTTC. Its protein product is CASSKRENYEQYF.